This T cell receptor (beta chain) was recovered during a study of vaccination effects on CD4 cells after COVID-19. Looking at the study overall: Post-vaccine sampling occurred a median 72 days after the second dose. Study outcomes and limitations: No early post-infection timepoints were available in the study, which also included few convalescent patients.

Germline CDR1 SGHDT, CDR2 YYEEEE. CDR3 length: 17 amino acids. Trimming stripped 1 base from V and 1 base from J, with 16 bases between. Sequencing used immunoSEQ multiplex PCR; TCRdb keeps in-frame clones, though not all of them. The sample yields under 80,000 clones, around four fifths seen once. Using viral peptide pools, the ViraFEST assay grew out antigen-specific CD4+ T cells prior to sequencing. Culture lasted around eleven days before CD4+ T cell isolation. Either the mRNA-1273 or the BNT162b2 vaccine was given to participants as two doses. Comment on this clone: Its antigen is as yet unknown.

The V call is TRBV5-6, the J call TRBJ2-3, with D perhaps matching TRBD2 (6 bases). The source was CD4+ T cells from PBMCs cultured with HCoV-229E spike peptides, collected after COVID-19 vaccination. The TCR sequence derives from a human donor who received a COVID-19 vaccine. Here the CDR3 DNA reads TGTGCCAGCAGCTTGCTAATACAGCCGGGAGGCACAGATACGCAGTATTTT. This translates into CASSLLIQPGGTDTQYF.